This T cell receptor (beta chain) was obtained from a study of blood T cell repertoires in COVID-19. For the study at large: PBMCs, B-cell-depleted T cells, or T cells provided the cDNA or gDNA that made up the material.

Individuals aged about 18 to 89 years were recruited from about two dozen US areas. In assigning cohorts, the study relied on participant-reported clinical history. Authors' methods: Amplified reference gene primers provided the basis for estimating nucleated cell counts. The data were produced by immunoSEQ multiplex PCR, yet TCRdb's version contains in-frame clones alone and is incomplete. V and J calls and clone size are as listed in that table; D and trimming were resolved from the DNA. Among 200,000 to 250,000 clones, over 75% were seen once, and the ten largest hold more than 3%. Trimming left V 2 bases short and J 3 bases short, with 19 bases between. Germline CDR1 and CDR2: SEHNR and FQNEAQ (reference sequence). The CDR3 consists of 17 residues.

The TCR comes from a woman aged 18-35 years in a cohort exposed to, infected with or recovered from COVID-19 (not recorded which). V gene TRBV7-9 combines with J gene TRBJ1-2, with TRBD1 as a possible D gene (6 bases). The sequenced material came from PBMCs or T cells enriched from blood (not recorded which). The CDR3 DNA follows: TGTGCCAGCAGCTTAATGGGGAGACAGGCCCATCACTATGGCTACACCTTC. Its translation: CASSLMGRQAHHYGYTF.